This TCR beta chain was sequenced during a study of shared clonotypes between healthy human individuals. At the level of the study: Aged 18 to 49, the donors were two women and three men. Notes on the study in general: Relative to their counterparts shared across all four donors, non-shared clonotypes exhibited diminished generation probabilities.

Both subsets, CD45RA+ naive and CD45RA-negative memory, were split from the CD4+ cells. A remark on this clone: Its cognate antigen is unknown.

The CDR3 runs to 16 residues. Germline V lookup: CDR1 LNHNV, CDR2 YYDKDF (reference sequence). Trimming cost V 0 bases and J 3 bases; bases outside gene matches: 6. Some clones are missing from TCRdb's copy, which holds only in-frame ones; the method was immunoSEQ multiplex PCR. The repertoire has 1,400,000 or so clones, about 98.5% of them found once; the top ten carry about 0.35%. This sequence originates from a man aged 30-40 years in good health. Sequencing was done on a sample of naive CD4+ T cells sorted from blood. This sample's subset: CD45RA+ positively selected. The chain is built from TRBV15 and TRBJ2-7; 9 bases match TRBD1. CDR3 loop: CATSRDPDRGHYEQYF. The CDR3 DNA reads as TGTGCCACCAGCAGAGATCCGGACAGGGGACACTACGAGCAGTACTTC.